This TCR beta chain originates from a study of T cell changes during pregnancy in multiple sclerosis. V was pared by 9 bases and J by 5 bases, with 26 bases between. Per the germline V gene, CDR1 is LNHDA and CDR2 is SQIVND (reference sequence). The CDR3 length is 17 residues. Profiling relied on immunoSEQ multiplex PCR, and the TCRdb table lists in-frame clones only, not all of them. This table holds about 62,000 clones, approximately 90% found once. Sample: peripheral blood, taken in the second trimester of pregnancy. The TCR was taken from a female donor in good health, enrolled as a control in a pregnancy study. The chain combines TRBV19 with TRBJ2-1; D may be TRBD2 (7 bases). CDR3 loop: CASKTGGLWELNNEQFF. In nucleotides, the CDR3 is TGTGCCAGCAAAACGGGGGGCCTATGGGAGTTAAACAATGAGCAGTTCTTC.